This record covers a single TCR beta chain. The length of the CDR3 is 15 residues. Trimming removed 3 bases from V and 5 bases from J; junction bases left unmatched: 7. Germline values: CDR1 LGHDT, CDR2 YNNKEL (reference sequence). The sample is drawn from a study of blood T cell repertoires in COVID-19. Background on the study: The United States, Italy and Spain provided the acute and convalescent COVID-19 samples. Nucleic acid was either cDNA or gDNA, and it came from T cells, B-cell-depleted T cells, or PBMCs.

In the authors' methods: Amplification from reference gene primers served as the basis for estimated nucleated cell counts. Sequenced by immunoSEQ multiplex PCR; TCRdb stores in-frame clones only, minus some. That table gives V, J and clone size, and the DNA gave D and trimming. The sample has about 190,000 clones, roughly 80% seen once. V usage is TRBV3-1 (or the pseudogene TRBV3-2) and J usage is TRBJ2-5, with 9 nucleotides matching TRBD2. Sequenced material: peripheral blood. The receptor's source is a man aged 45-65 years who had recovered from COVID-19. This CDR3 reads CASSHPDGTSETQYF. The CDR3 nucleotides are TGTGCCAGCAGCCATCCTGACGGGACTAGCGAGACCCAGTACTTC.